A selection of T cell receptor beta chains follows, all from one sample in a study of CD8 T cells in ankylosing spondylitis. TCRdb redid the calling of the 5' RACE reads with MiXCR, one entry per CDR3 protein. The table lists roughly 170,000 distinct CDR3 sequences, 9.8% of them singletons. The sequencing input was blood, either unsorted or a sorted T cell fraction (not recorded which). The origin of the receptors is a female donor with ankylosing spondylitis or in good health (not recorded which). Both conserved end residues are part of each CDR3. D genes are given only for firm matches. Clone size appears in some rows only: once, few, many, or a class for an expanded clone.

v_call	d_call	j_call	clone_size	cdr3_aa	cdr3_nt
TRBV7-8	-	TRBJ1-2	many	CASSSSPPYGYTF	TGTGCCAGCAGCTCCAGTCCTCCCTACGGCTACACCTTC
TRBV5-1	TRBD1	TRBJ1-1	-	CASSSGQGEAFF	TGCGCCAGCAGCTCCGGACAGGGTGAAGCTTTCTTT
TRBV4-2	-	TRBJ1-1	-	CASSQDLSRANTEAFF	TGTGCCAGCAGCCAAGACCTAAGCAGGGCGAACACTGAAGCTTTCTTT
TRBV4-3	TRBD1	TRBJ2-6	few	CASSQESTGRFGANVLTF	TGCGCCAGCAGCCAAGAATCGACAGGGCGGTTTGGGGCCAACGTCCTGACTTTC
TRBV11-1	TRBD2	TRBJ2-1	many	CASSLGPRGSGNYNEQFF	TGTGCCAGCAGCTTAGGCCCGCGGGGTAGCGGGAACTACAATGAGCAGTTCTTC
TRBV5-6	-	TRBJ2-7	many	CASSSGTGDEQYF	TGTGCCAGCAGCTCCGGGACCGGTGACGAGCAGTACTTC
TRBV20-1	-	TRBJ2-1	-	CSARDGRGANEQFF	TGCAGTGCTAGGGACGGGAGAGGGGCCAATGAGCAGTTCTTC
TRBV6-2/TRBV6-3	TRBD2	TRBJ2-1	-	CASSYGLAAHNEQFF	TGTGCCAGCAGTTACGGGCTAGCGGCCCACAATGAGCAGTTCTTC
TRBV7-9	TRBD1	TRBJ1-4	few	CASRSGGEYEKLFF	TGTGCCAGCAGATCAGGGGGCGAGTATGAAAAACTGTTTTTT
TRBV11-2	-	TRBJ2-5	many	CASSSPDSGGVTQYF	TGTGCCAGCAGCTCTCCGGACAGTGGGGGGGTGACCCAGTACTTC
TRBV25-1	TRBD1	TRBJ2-3	few	CASSVGTVSTDTQYF	TGTGCCAGCAGTGTCGGGACAGTCAGCACAGATACGCAGTATTTT
TRBV4-3	-	TRBJ2-1	-	CASSQEGGYYNEQFF	TGCGCCAGCAGCCAAGAGGGGGGTTATTACAATGAGCAGTTCTTC
TRBV9	-	TRBJ2-7	many	CASSLPSGEQYF	TGTGCCAGCAGCCTACCTTCGGGCGAGCAGTACTTC
TRBV2	-	TRBJ1-1	few	CASSERQSNTEAFF	TGTGCCAGCAGTGAACGGCAGTCGAACACTGAAGCTTTCTTT
TRBV7-3	TRBD2	TRBJ2-2	-	CASRLTSGANTGELFF	TGTGCCAGCAGGTTAACTAGCGGGGCGAACACCGGGGAGCTGTTTTTT
TRBV10-3	TRBD2	TRBJ2-1	many	CAISESGLAGGLAANEQFF	TGTGCCATCAGTGAGTCGGGACTAGCGGGAGGATTGGCCGCCAATGAGCAGTTCTTC
TRBV6-5	-	TRBJ2-1	many	CATSPDGDEQFF	TGTGCCACCTCCCCCGACGGAGATGAGCAGTTCTTC
TRBV24-1	-	TRBJ1-5	few	CATSGPTANQPQHF	TGTGCCACCAGTGGGCCGACAGCAAATCAGCCCCAGCATTTT
TRBV4-3	-	TRBJ2-1	few	CASSQDRPRGGYYNEQFF	TGCGCCAGCAGCCAAGATCGCCCCCGCGGTGGCTACTACAATGAGCAGTTCTTC
TRBV12-3/TRBV12-4	-	TRBJ2-3	many	CASVGGPTDTQYF	TGTGCCAGCGTTGGGGGCCCCACAGATACGCAGTATTTT
TRBV10-1	-	TRBJ2-5	few	CASSDSYVGETQYF	TGCGCCAGCAGTGATTCTTATGTGGGAGAGACCCAGTACTTC
TRBV6-2/TRBV6-3	-	TRBJ2-5	many	CASSYSMNQQETQYF	TGTGCCAGCAGTTACTCGATGAATCAGCAAGAGACCCAGTACTTC
TRBV11-3	TRBD2	TRBJ2-3	few	CASSLRREGIDTQYF	TGTGCCAGCAGCTTGAGGCGGGAGGGCATAGATACGCAGTATTTT
TRBV20-1	-	TRBJ1-1	many	CSATSSRGWTEAFF	TGCAGTGCTACTTCCTCCAGGGGATGGACTGAAGCTTTCTTT
TRBV5-1	-	TRBJ1-1	few	CASSLEATEAFF	TGCGCCAGCAGCCTTGAGGCCACTGAAGCTTTCTTT
TRBV7-9	-	TRBJ2-7	-	CASSSDRDLYEQYF	TGTGCCAGCAGCTCGGACCGGGACCTCTACGAGCAGTACTTC
TRBV12-3/TRBV12-4	TRBD2	TRBJ2-7	few	CASSYLFSGSDEQYF	TGTGCCAGCAGCTACCTCTTTAGCGGGAGCGACGAGCAGTACTTC
TRBV11-2	TRBD1	TRBJ2-2	-	CASSPDRGRTGELFF	TGTGCCAGCAGCCCCGACAGGGGGCGGACCGGGGAGCTGTTTTTT
TRBV6-1	-	TRBJ1-5	few	CASSSRVRQPQHF	TGTGCCAGCAGTTCCAGGGTCAGGCAGCCCCAGCATTTT
TRBV15	TRBD1	TRBJ2-1	many	CATREPGQGNEQFF	TGTGCCACCAGAGAGCCGGGACAGGGTAATGAGCAGTTCTTC
TRBV2	-	TRBJ2-3	-	CASTSKGGQPTDTQYF	TGTGCCAGCACCTCGAAGGGCGGGCAACCCACAGATACGCAGTATTTT
TRBV7-9	TRBD2	TRBJ2-5	few	CASSFGLAGGPGETQYF	TGTGCCAGCAGCTTCGGACTAGCGGGAGGGCCGGGAGAGACCCAGTACTTC
TRBV5-6	-	TRBJ2-1	many	CASSPGPAGEQFF	TGTGCCAGCAGCCCGGGACCAGCAGGTGAGCAGTTCTTC
TRBV19	TRBD2	TRBJ2-4	many	CASSTSGLADKNIQYF	TGTGCCAGTAGTACCTCTGGACTAGCGGACAAAAACATTCAGTACTTC
TRBV5-1	TRBD1	TRBJ2-2	few	CASRGTGGLTGELFF	TGCGCCAGCCGGGGGACAGGGGGTCTCACCGGGGAGCTGTTTTTT
TRBV27	TRBD2	TRBJ2-1	-	CASGGDGTYNEQFF	TGTGCCAGTGGGGGGGACGGGACCTACAATGAGCAGTTCTTC
TRBV4-3	-	TRBJ2-2	many	CASSQEIPLAGGNTGELFF	TGCGCCAGCAGCCAAGAGATCCCCCTGGCGGGTGGGAACACCGGGGAGCTGTTTTTT
TRBV2	-	TRBJ2-1	few	CASSPPGVGNEQFF	TGTGCCAGCAGTCCCCCAGGGGTGGGCAATGAGCAGTTCTTC
TRBV12-3/TRBV12-4	TRBD1	TRBJ2-5	many	CASRTGGQETQYF	TGTGCCAGCAGGACAGGGGGCCAAGAGACCCAGTACTTC
TRBV7-6	-	TRBJ2-1	few	CASSWDTGLIGEQFF	TGTGCCAGCAGCTGGGACACTGGATTAATCGGTGAGCAGTTCTTC
TRBV12-3/TRBV12-4	-	TRBJ1-5	few	CASSTISNQPQHF	TGTGCCAGCAGCACAATCAGCAATCAGCCCCAGCATTTT
TRBV2	-	TRBJ1-2	many	CASRGGGYTF	TGTGCCAGCAGGGGAGGCGGCTACACCTTC
TRBV24-1	-	TRBJ2-3	few	CATSDDGRISTDTQYF	TGTGCCACCAGTGATGACGGACGGATTTCCACAGATACGCAGTATTTT
TRBV10-1	-	TRBJ2-5	few	CASSVQRLNWTQYF	TGCGCCAGCAGTGTCCAAAGACTTAATTGGACCCAGTACTTC